The rows below give T cell receptor beta chains drawn from one sample of a study of T cell repertoires in cytomegalovirus infection. TCRdb redid the calling of the reads with MiXCR, one entry per CDR3 protein. Found here are around 900,000 distinct CDR3 sequences, 31% of them singletons; the top ten hold around 15%. What these receptors recognize is not known. Specimen: cultured CD8+ T cells from PBMCs, collected from culture after CMV antigen stimulation. Receptors originate from a human donor in good health (CMV status not recorded). Some clones in this sample may be carry-over from other donors' samples. Both conserved end residues are part of each CDR3. The D gene is left open where the match is weak. Clone size appears in some rows only: once, few, many, or a class for an expanded clone.

TRBV12-3/TRBV12-4	NA	TRBJ2-4	many	CASLQGAEVYIQYF	TGTGCCAGCCTTCAGGGTGCGGAGGTTTACATTCAGTACTTC
TRBV6-1	TRBD1	TRBJ1-1	few	CASSPPDRADLDTEAFF	TGTGCCAGCAGTCCACCGGACAGGGCCGATTTGGACACTGAAGCTTTCTTT
TRBV6-6	NA	TRBJ2-3	few	CASSYMAGSTDTQYF	TGTGCCAGCAGTTACATGGCAGGGAGCACAGATACGCAGTATTTT
TRBV5-1	NA	TRBJ2-1	NA	CASSPAGTRTEQFF	TGCGCCAGCAGCCCCGCCGGGACCCGGACGGAGCAGTTCTTC
TRBV4-1	NA	TRBJ2-5	few	CASSPSGRPGIETQYF	TGCGCCAGCAGCCCCAGTGGACGGCCGGGGATAGAGACCCAGTACTTC
TRBV7-6	NA	TRBJ2-7	many	CASSVVAGPYEQYF	TGTGCCAGCAGCGTAGTGGCCGGCCCCTACGAGCAGTACTTC
TRBV19	NA	TRBJ2-2	NA	CASTPRHPGQTNTGELFF	TGTGCCAGTACCCCTCGCCATCCAGGACAGACAAACACCGGGGAGCTGTTTTTT
TRBV28	NA	TRBJ1-5	NA	CASRDLYSNQPQHF	TGTGCCAGCCGGGACTTATATAGCAATCAGCCCCAGCATTTT
TRBV18	NA	TRBJ1-1	NA	CASSPQGEATEAFF	TGTGCCAGCTCACCGCAGGGAGAGGCCACTGAAGCTTTCTTT
TRBV7-3	TRBD2	TRBJ2-2	NA	CATRGGTGELFF	TGTGCCACCCGCGGGGGGACCGGGGAGCTGTTTTTT
TRBV14	TRBD1	TRBJ2-7	few	CASSQREGTGSYEQYF	TGTGCCAGCAGCCAAAGGGAGGGGACAGGGTCCTACGAGCAGTACTTC
TRBV9	TRBD1	TRBJ1-2	NA	CASRDRAGYTF	TGTGCCAGCAGGGACAGGGCTGGCTACACCTTC
TRBV3-1	NA	TRBJ1-2	few	CASSEDSDLRAGYTF	TGTGCCAGCAGCGAAGACTCAGATCTTAGGGCAGGCTACACCTTC
TRBV29-1	NA	TRBJ2-1	NA	CSVVTVSGIWGEQFF	TGCAGCGTTGTGACAGTCTCTGGAATTTGGGGTGAGCAGTTCTTC
TRBV7-2	NA	TRBJ2-2	many	CASSSPPMWPGELFF	TGTGCCAGCAGCTCGCCACCCATGTGGCCCGGGGAGCTGTTTTTT
TRBV7-2	NA	TRBJ2-1	NA	CASSLRPGIGNEQFF	TGTGCCAGCAGCTTAAGGCCAGGGATTGGTAATGAGCAGTTCTTC
TRBV9	NA	TRBJ2-3	NA	CASSVGDSTDTQYF	TGTGCCAGCAGCGTAGGGGACTCCACAGATACGCAGTATTTT
TRBV6-2/TRBV6-3	TRBD1	TRBJ2-1	many	CASSPDRGSNEQFF	TGTGCCAGCAGTCCGGACAGGGGGAGTAATGAGCAGTTCTTC
TRBV7-8	TRBD1	TRBJ1-5	NA	CASSPRGTGGSQPQHF	TGTGCCAGCAGCCCACGAGGGACAGGGGGTAGCCAGCCCCAGCATTTT
TRBV19	NA	TRBJ1-5	NA	CARTLGLINQPQHF	TGTGCCAGAACTTTAGGGCTGATCAATCAGCCCCAGCATTTT
TRBV11-2	NA	TRBJ2-1	few	CASSFIGTEQFF	TGTGCCAGCAGCTTCATCGGGACAGAGCAGTTCTTC
TRBV5-1	NA	TRBJ2-1	few	CASSPTTVGSNEQFF	TGCGCCAGCAGCCCAACTACCGTCGGGTCCAATGAGCAGTTCTTC
TRBV20-1	TRBD1	TRBJ2-5	NA	CSGTQGAEYF	TGCAGTGGTACACAGGGGGCGGAGTACTTC
TRBV27	NA	TRBJ1-1	few	CASTPSADTEAFF	TGTGCCAGCACCCCTTCAGCGGACACTGAAGCTTTCTTT
TRBV27	NA	TRBJ2-2	NA	CASSLGSPYTGELFF	TGTGCCAGCAGTTTGGGCAGCCCGTACACCGGGGAGCTGTTTTTT
TRBV19	TRBD1	TRBJ1-5	few	CASSPSQGAINQPQHF	TGTGCCAGTAGTCCATCACAGGGGGCGATCAATCAGCCCCAGCATTTT
TRBV6-5	TRBD1	TRBJ1-5	NA	CASSHHPQGAGNQPQHF	TGTGCCAGCAGTCATCACCCACAGGGGGCGGGCAATCAGCCCCAGCATTTT